Below, 26 T cell receptor beta chains from the same sample are listed, as sequenced in a study of OX40 agonist ivuxolimab in advanced cancers. This table comes from immunoSEQ multiplex PCR, and its TCRdb copy is limited to in-frame clones, with some not included. This table has tens of thousands of clones, roughly 88% appearing once. The sequences come from CD4+ or CD8+ T cells sorted from blood, collected in a trial of the OX40 agonist ivuxolimab. These receptors were obtained from an adult with an advanced solid tumor such as melanoma, head and neck, liver or kidney cancer.

About this clone itself: One end of the junction does not line up with germline, which may come from a read error. The chain joins TRBV5-5 to TRBJ1-2; TRBD1 matches at 9 bases. Germline V CDR1 and CDR2: SGHKS, YYEKEE (reference sequence). The CDR3 is made up of 14 amino acids. The CDR3: CASSLGQGNYGYTF. The CDR3 nucleotides read TGTGCCAGCAGTTTGGGACAGGGAAACTATGGCTACACCTTC.

The gene calls are TRBV2 and TRBJ2-1; possibly TRBD2 for D (5 bases). The germline gives CDR1 SNHLY, CDR2 FYNNEI. This CDR3 region has 14 residues. The germline V and J ends were trimmed by 4 bases and 5 bases, with 12 bases remaining between them. The CDR3 nucleotides are TGTGCCAGCAGTGGGGCTAGCCGGAACAATGAGCAGTTCTTC. Its protein is CASSGASRNNEQFF.

The chain is built from TRBV4-1 and TRBJ2-2; no reliable D call. The CDR3 sequence is 17 residues long. Per germline, CDR1 MGHRA and CDR2 YSYEKL. The V and J ends lost 3 bases and 0 bases respectively, with 14 bases between them. Here the CDR3 reads CASSQAHFIANTGELFF. The CDR3 region has the DNA TGCGCCAGCAGCCAGGCTCACTTCATCGCGAACACCGGGGAGCTGTTTTTT.

The chain is built from TRBV18 and TRBJ2-3; D gene unclear. Trimming removed 2 bases at V and 3 bases at J, with 9 bases between. The CDR3 is made up of 14 amino acids. Germline CDR1 and CDR2: KGHSH and LQKENI. CDR3 sequence (DNA): TGTGCCAGCTCACCAGATTTAGGAACAGATACGCAGTATTTT. As protein: CASSPDLGTDTQYF.

The chain links TRBV13 to TRBJ1-5; D possibly corresponds to TRBD1 (5 bases). The germline V gene encodes CDR1 PRHDT and CDR2 FYEKMQ (reference sequence). The length of the CDR3 is 16 residues. Between the trimmed V and J ends, which lost 5 bases and 0 bases, there was a span of 14 bases. The CDR3 spells CASSLRGAVSNQPQHF. CDR3 DNA: TGTGCCAGCAGCCTACGCGGGGCAGTTAGCAATCAGCCCCAGCATTTT.

The chain links TRBV7-3 to TRBJ2-1, with D tentatively TRBD2 (5 bases). V lost 5 bases and J 0 bases, leaving 11 bases between the germline ends. The CDR3 sequence is 15 residues long. CDR1 is SGHTA and CDR2 is FQGTGA in the germline V gene. The CDR3 nucleotides read TGTGCCAGCAGCCCGGACTTAAGCTCCTACAATGAGCAGTTCTTC. Its protein product is CASSPDLSSYNEQFF.

The chain recombines TRBV25-1 with TRBJ2-5; a weak D match, TRBD1 (5 bases). V lost 6 bases and J 5 bases, leaving 10 bases between the germline ends. The CDR3 runs 12 residues. Per the germline V gene, CDR1 is MGHDK and CDR2 is SYGVNS. The CDR3 reads CASSGGAETQYF. The CDR3 DNA follows: TGTGCCAGCAGCGGTGGGGCGGAGACCCAGTACTTC. The full variable domain, completed using reference TRBV25-1 and TRBJ2-5, is EADIYQTPRYLVIGTGKKITLECSQTMGHDKMYWYQQDPGMELHLIHYSYGVNSTEKGDLSSESTVSRIRTEHFPLTLESARPSHTSQYLCASSGGAETQYFGPGTRLLVL.

DNA of the CDR3: TGTGCCAGCAAGTCTAGGACAGACATCCAGCCCCAGCATTTT. This translates into CASKSRTDIQPQHF. The V call is TRBV19, the J call TRBJ1-5; weak D call: TRBD1 (6 bases). The CDR3 has 14 residues. Germline-derived CDR1 and CDR2 are LNHDA and SQIVND (reference sequence). Trimming pared 9 bases from V and 7 bases from J, leaving 19 bases between.

The chain joins TRBV5-1 to TRBJ1-1; D uncertain. Germline V lookup: CDR1 SGHRS, CDR2 YFSETQ. There are 14 residues in the CDR3. Trimming pared 3 bases from V and 5 bases from J, leaving 14 bases between. Written as DNA, the CDR3 is TGCGCCAGCAGCTCACCAGTCTTGGGGACTGAAGCTTTCTTT. This encodes CASSSPVLGTEAFF.

V is TRBV5-1 and J is TRBJ2-5; D possibly matches TRBD1 or TRBD2 (6 bases each). Germline CDR1 is SGHRS and CDR2 is YFSETQ. Trimming left V 3 bases short and J 3 bases short, with 12 bases between. The CDR3 sequence is 14 residues long. The CDR3 bases are TGCGCCAGCAGCTCTCCGGGGGCCGAAGAGACCCAGTACTTC. Amino acids: CASSSPGAEETQYF.

The rearrangement uses TRBV6-5 and TRBJ2-5, with TRBD2 identical over 11 bases. The CDR3 has 13 amino acids. Trimming at V came to 8 bases and at J to 2 bases, leaving 1 base not matched to a gene. CDR1 MNHEY and CDR2 SVGAGI come from the germline V gene. The CDR3: CASVAGGQETQYF. CDR3 DNA: TGTGCCAGCGTAGCGGGGGGGCAAGAGACCCAGTACTTC.

The gene calls are TRBV7-9 and TRBJ2-1, with 9 bases matching TRBD1. Trimming at V came to 5 bases and at J to 6 bases, leaving 11 bases not matched to a gene. CDR1 is SEHNR and CDR2 is FQNEAQ in the germline V gene (reference sequence). The CDR3 consists of 16 residues. The CDR3 is CASSRTGALLRNEQFF. Written as DNA, the CDR3 is TGTGCCAGCAGCCGGACAGGGGCCCTACTACGCAATGAGCAGTTCTTC.

V usage is TRBV10-3 and J usage is TRBJ2-7; 7 bases line up with TRBD2. Germline V lookup: CDR1 ENHRY, CDR2 SYGVKD. V was pared by 4 bases and J by 5 bases, with 5 bases of the junction left unmatched. The CDR3 extends over 13 amino acids. The CDR3 DNA reads TGTGCCATCAGTGCCGACGGGGGGAACGAGCAGTACTTC. It translates to CAISADGGNEQYF.

The chain links TRBV2 to TRBJ2-1, with 8 bases matching TRBD1. The germline CDR1 and CDR2 sequences are SNHLY and FYNNEI. V gave up 5 bases and J gave up 6 bases; unmatched junction bases: 3. This CDR3 comprises 13 residues. This chain's CDR3 is CASSSTGGNEQFF. CDR3 in DNA: TGTGCCAGCAGTAGTACAGGGGGCAATGAGCAGTTCTTC.

DNA of the CDR3: TGTGCCAGCAGCCCCGGACAGCTCTATGGCTACACCTTC. Translating it yields CASSPGQLYGYTF. The gene calls are TRBV9 and TRBJ1-2, with D possibly matching TRBD1 (6 bases). Trimming removed 4 bases from V and 4 bases from J, with 11 bases in between. This CDR3 spans 13 amino acids. CDR1 and CDR2 (germline): SGDLS, YYNGEE.

There are a few counts of this clone. The V call is TRBV10-2, the J call TRBJ1-2; D gene uncertain. Deletions cut 0 bases from V and 3 bases from J, with 5 bases between. Germline V lookup: CDR1 WSHSY, CDR2 SAAADI. The CDR3 spans 13 residues. This chain's CDR3 is CASSESGYYGYTF. The CDR3 nucleotides are TGCGCCAGCAGTGAGTCAGGGTACTATGGCTACACCTTC.

The chain employs TRBV11-2 and TRBJ2-7; 8 bases agree with TRBD1. This CDR3 region has 17 residues. CDR1 is SGHAT and CDR2 is FQNNGV in the germline V gene. V shed 5 bases, J shed 3 bases, and the junction held 15 bases outside the gene matches. Here the CDR3 DNA reads TGTGCCAGCAGCCTCGAACAGGACAGGGCTAATATCTACGAGCAGTACTTC. Protein sequence: CASSLEQDRANIYEQYF.

V usage is TRBV7-2 and J usage is TRBJ2-7; 7 bases map to TRBD1. Per the germline V gene, CDR1 is SGHTA and CDR2 is FQGNSA. V trimming: 5 bases; J trimming: 6 bases; junction bases outside the gene matches: 13. The CDR3 is 15 residues long. The CDR3 bases are TGTGCCAGCAGCGCCAGTCCACCCGGGACAGCCGAGCAGTACTTC. The encoded protein is CASSASPPGTAEQYF.

The chain recombines TRBV19 with TRBJ1-3, with 9 bases aligning to TRBD1. The germline V gene encodes CDR1 LNHDA and CDR2 SQIVND (reference sequence). There are 16 residues in the CDR3. J lost 2 bases, V lost 7 bases, and 9 bases had no gene match. In DNA, the CDR3 is TGTGCCAGTACCCCCATCGGGACAGGGACTGGAAACACCATATATTTT. Translated: CASTPIGTGTGNTIYF.

The chain combines TRBV4-1 with TRBJ2-3; D is uncertain. Germline V gene lookup returns CDR1 MGHRA and CDR2 YSYEKL. V was cut by 3 bases and J by 5 bases, with 15 bases left in between. The CDR3 sequence is 15 residues long. CDR3 nucleotides: TGCGCCAGCAGCCAGACCGACGCTACCCGAGATACGCAGTATTTT. This codes for CASSQTDATRDTQYF.

This clone was found a few times. This chain connects TRBV5-1 to TRBJ2-7; TRBD2 agrees at 8 bases. CDR1 is SGHRS and CDR2 is YFSETQ in the germline V gene. V was clipped by 4 bases and J by 0 bases; unmatched bases: 12. There are 17 residues in the CDR3. CDR3 loop: CASSPPGRGGISYEQYF. Here the CDR3 DNA reads TGCGCCAGCAGCCCCCCGGGTCGCGGGGGGATCTCCTACGAGCAGTACTTC.

The V and J genes are TRBV27 and TRBJ1-2; 7 bases map to TRBD1. The CDR3 loop spans 15 amino acids. Per germline, CDR1 MNHEY and CDR2 SMNVEV (reference sequence). Trimming at V came to 6 bases and at J to 0 bases, leaving 7 bases not matched to a gene. CDR3 sequence reads: CASSPDRLANYGYTF. CDR3 sequence (DNA): TGTGCCAGCAGCCCGGACAGGTTAGCTAACTATGGCTACACCTTC.

This chain uses TRBV7-3 with TRBJ1-1; D is possibly TRBD1 (5 bases). This CDR3 region has 13 residues. V shed 5 bases and J shed 1 base, with 8 bases lying between them. The germline CDR1 and CDR2 sequences are SGHTA and FQGTGA. This chain's CDR3 is CASSQGPNTEAFF. CDR3 coding DNA: TGTGCCAGCAGCCAGGGTCCGAACACTGAAGCTTTCTTT.

In its sample, this clone was seen once. The chain employs TRBV29-1 and TRBJ1-1, with D unresolved. Looked up from germline, CDR1 is SQVTM and CDR2 is ANQGSEA. The CDR3 sequence is 11 residues long. V was cut by 3 bases and J by 1 base, with 3 bases left in between. CDR3 sequence: CSVDQNTEAFF. The CDR3 region has the DNA TGCAGCGTTGACCAGAACACTGAAGCTTTCTTT.

V is TRBV7-2 and J is TRBJ2-7, with TRBD1 matching over 11 bases. CDR1 SGHTA and CDR2 FQGNSA come from the germline V gene. The CDR3 extends over 14 amino acids. The trim removed 3 bases at V and 4 bases at J, leaving 2 bases unmatched. The CDR3, as DNA: TGTGCCAGCAGCTTGGGACAGGGGGGTTACGAGCAGTACTTC. Protein: CASSLGQGGYEQYF.

The gene calls are TRBV5-7 and TRBJ2-7; 8 nucleotides agree with TRBD1. TRBV5-7 is sorted into the ORF group, with uncertain function. This CDR3 spans 17 amino acids. Trimming removed 5 bases from V and 5 bases from J; junction bases left unmatched: 18. The CDR3 loop is CASRPRKDRAFHDEQYF. Written as DNA, the CDR3 is TGTGCCAGCAGACCCCGGAAGGACAGGGCATTCCACGACGAGCAGTACTTC.